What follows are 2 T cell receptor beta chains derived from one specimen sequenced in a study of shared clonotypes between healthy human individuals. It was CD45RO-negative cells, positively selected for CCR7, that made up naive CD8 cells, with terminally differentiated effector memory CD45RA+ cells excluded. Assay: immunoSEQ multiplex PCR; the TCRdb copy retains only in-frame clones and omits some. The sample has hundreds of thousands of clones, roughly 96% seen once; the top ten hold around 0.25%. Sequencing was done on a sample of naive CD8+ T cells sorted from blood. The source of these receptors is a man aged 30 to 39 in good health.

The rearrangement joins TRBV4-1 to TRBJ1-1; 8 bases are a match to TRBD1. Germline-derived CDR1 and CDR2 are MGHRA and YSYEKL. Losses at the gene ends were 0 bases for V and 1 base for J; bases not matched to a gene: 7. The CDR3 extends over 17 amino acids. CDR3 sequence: CASSQDVTGGTNTEAFF. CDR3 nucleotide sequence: TGCGCCAGCAGCCAAGATGTTACAGGGGGAACGAACACTGAAGCTTTCTTT.

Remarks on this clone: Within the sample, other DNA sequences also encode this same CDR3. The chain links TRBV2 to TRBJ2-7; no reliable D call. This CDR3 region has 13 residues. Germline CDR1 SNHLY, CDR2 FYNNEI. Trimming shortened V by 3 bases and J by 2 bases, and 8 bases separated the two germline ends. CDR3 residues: CASSEGRTYEQYF. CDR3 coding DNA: TGTGCCAGCAGTGAGGGCAGGACCTACGAGCAGTACTTC. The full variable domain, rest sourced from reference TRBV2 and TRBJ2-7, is EPEVTQTPSHQVTQMGQEVILRCVPISNHLYFYWYRQILGQKVEFLVSFYNNEISEKSEIFDDQFSVERPDGSNFTLKIRSTKLEDSAMYFCASSEGRTYEQYFGPGTRLTVT.